What follows is one T cell receptor beta chain and its context. This receptor's antigen is unknown. No quality values exist for individual bases; no much larger clone is one base distant. These data are taken from a study of cytomegalovirus exposure and HLA in healthy donors (dated by TCRdb to about 2017). Study-level background: An earlier analysis of roughly 570 of the donors reported about 300 Gb of sequence data and some 110 million unique TCR beta sequences obtained from approximately 180 million T cells. High-throughput TCR immunosequencing, statistical association of individual TCRs with disease status, and machine learning were combined to predict cytomegalovirus infection status. Of the roughly 390 genotyped donors, about 84% fell in the genetic ancestry cluster associated with self-reported Caucasian donors. The later analysis used no new phenotypic data to find candidate immune exposures, relying instead on TCR beta sequences and their occurrence across donors. Among 300 to 450 genotyped donors of the cohort, an average of around 240,000 unique TCR beta nucleotide sequences were sequenced per donor, roughly 20% of them non-productive. Four or five DR-DQ haplotypes were handled as single units for association and clustering because linkage in the cohort was strong. HLA typing covered class I and class II loci at four-digit resolution. Genome-wide SNP genotypes for about 65% of the 666 donors were used in a later genetic analysis, which treated that subset as a discovery cohort. In an earlier analysis of more than 550 of the donors, high-throughput TCR beta sequencing was used to judge whether each TCR beta V gene segment behaved as functional or pseudogenic. Donor age, sex, ethnicity and CMV serostatus were compiled together with the repertoire data. The study aimed to test whether cataloging public T cell receptors could reveal signatures of past pathogen exposure. Every discovery cohort repertoire had been produced on one sequencing platform. An early release covering 500 to 750 HLA-typed donors comprised about 300 gigabases of sequencing data and tens of millions of unique TCR sequences. In a later analysis, previously published TCR beta repertoires from 500 to 750 donors were re-analyzed and high-resolution HLA genotyping was added so that TCR occurrence patterns could be studied. Using immunosequencing, the study profiled T cell repertoires from about 620 subjects and related those repertoires to cytomegalovirus serostatus. The number of donors typed differed by locus, with roughly 629-640 for A, B, C, DRB1 and DQB1, around 560 for DQA1, some 570 for DPA1, and approximately 470 for DPB1. A separate validation cohort of approximately 120 different subjects was used in addition to the roughly 700-subject first cohort. The research as a whole found: The 87-base-pair reads could not distinguish some IMGT-functional V segments, including TRBV6-2 and TRBV6-3, so those segments were excluded. Assigning TCR associations to individual alleles was difficult when HLA alleles, especially DR and DQ, strongly co-occurred. Three of the identified cytomegalovirus-associated TCR beta chains were confirmed in vitro to be specific for cytomegalovirus antigens. According to a later genetic analysis, donors in an Asian-associated ancestry cluster had fewer N-insertions in productive TCRs than the approximately 650-donor mean. It was suggested by the authors that the approach could potentially be generalized to other disease states and immunological phenotypes. A further reported finding was that TCR beta sequences accurately predicted the HLA-A and HLA-B alleles for most subjects in the first cohort. The study listed 150 to 200 TCR beta chains as associated with cytomegalovirus. HLA typing was unavailable for some donors at each locus, so association tests used only the typed subset. A cluster of highly shared sequence variants was judged likely to be a technical artifact of the sequencing pipeline. Presence/absence analyses assumed roughly uniform sequencing depth across donors, an assumption that may not hold. Most TCR sequences were observed very rarely across donors, whereas some public TCRs were present in many individuals. An earlier analysis of some 560 of the donors showed that most TCR beta V segments appeared in productive rearrangements either about 90% or about 30% of the time, which broadly matched IMGT annotations. V-gene and J-gene trimming of TCR beta chains was associated with a missense DCLRE1C variant in a later genetic analysis, and the association was replicated in an independent cohort. The classifier was reported to diagnose cytomegalovirus status with high specificity and sensitivity in both the original and validation cohorts. Immune exposure information for the cohort was limited to CMV serostatus. In this cohort, only TCR beta chains were sequenced, and detectable features were limited by the absence of alpha or paired-chain data. In a later analysis, the rate of TCR association differed among HLA loci, with DRB1 alleles having the most associated TCRs and HLA-C alleles having the fewest. Linkage disequilibrium might explain the correlated functional status among segregating V segments, but an unknown experimental factor could not be ruled out. In a later analysis, HLA-associated TCR beta chains showed more clonal expansion and lower generation probabilities than non-associated chains that were equally common. A later analysis associated roughly 17,000 TCR beta sequences with specific HLA alleles at a false discovery rate of 0.05. A later analysis reported that several top co-occurrence clusters appeared linked to parvovirus B19, influenza, CMV and Epstein-Barr virus. Most CMV-associated TCR beta chains appeared to be HLA-restricted in a later analysis, and the HLA associations seemed to be driven largely by CMV exposure. Because counts were too low, about 15 rarely observed V segments, including chromosome 9 orphons, were left out of the earlier analysis of several hundred of the donors.

The cohort was made up of 666 healthy bone marrow donors. At the time of sampling, all cohort members were nominally healthy, though unrecorded immune exposures were likely present. The donor was CMV seronegative and was included in the group of under 450 seronegative cohort members. Every donor gave a peripheral blood sample, and the peripheral blood mononuclear cells from that sample were used for TCR beta sequencing. Genomic DNA extraction from the blood cell samples was performed with the Qiagen DNeasy Blood Extraction Kit. Receptors were amplified or captured by the immunoSEQ multiplex PCR assay. The multiplex PCR relied on a mix of 60 forward primers for TCR Vbeta segments and 13 reverse primers for TCR Jbeta segments. The CDR3 region of rearranged TCR beta genes was amplified from genomic DNA with a multiplex PCR assay. On the Illumina HiSeq System, the amplified TCR beta libraries were sequenced as 87-base-pair reads. Regarding the original processing steps: A later analysis counted tens of millions of unique TCR beta chains across the 550 to 800 repertoires, and some 11 million of these chains were shared by at least two donors. A nearest-neighbor algorithm error-corrected the raw reads and collapsed the reads into unique sequences, merging closely related sequences to remove PCR and sequencing errors. V, D and J gene segments were assigned by aligning CDR3 sequences to IMGT reference sequences. For a sequence to be retained, a match of at least six nucleotides to both a V gene segment and a J gene segment was required. A rearrangement counted as productive if the CDR3 had no stop codons and remained in frame with V and J, and every other rearrangement counted as non-productive. Following IMGT convention, CDR3 was defined as the stretch from the second conserved V-encoded cysteine to the conserved J-encoded phenylalanine. The earlier analysis of more than 450 of the donors excluded sequences that lacked an unambiguous match to a single V gene segment. In an earlier analysis of 450 to 700 of the donors, V segments were called functional above 56.7% productive rearrangements and were called segregating when the between-donor standard deviation exceeded 5%. A statistical classification framework was built to diagnose cytomegalovirus status from the catalog of TCR beta chain sequences. In a later analysis, V and J genes were assigned by comparing TCR nucleotide sequences against IMGT/GENE-DB human TR gene sequences. The TCRdist pipeline was used in a later analysis to assign CDR3 sequences and most-parsimonious VDJ recombination scenarios. In a later analysis, each TCR beta chain was defined by its CDR3 amino acid sequence together with its V-gene family, and reads lacking a unique V-gene family were excluded. As a way to deal with suspected cross-contamination and a sequencing artifact, a later analysis dropped hundreds of nucleotide sequences that were highly shared and had low generation probability. In a later analysis, a clonal expansion index was calculated for each public chain from normalized within-repertoire ranks of inferred template counts. In a later analysis, generation probabilities were computed using a VDJ recombination model fitted to out-of-frame rearrangements, and the results were checked against IGoR. Hypergeometric tests were used in a later analysis to score TCR-TCR, TCR-HLA and TCR-CMV co-occurrence, with a repertoire-size bias correction applied to the TCR pairs. To estimate false discovery rates, a later analysis permuted the HLA or CMV assignments 20 times. A later analysis grouped co-occurring TCRs with DBSCAN, adding TCRdist sequence similarity when clustering within HLA-allele-positive subsets. Repertoires with fewer than 30,000 or more than 120,000 public chains were left out of co-occurrence clustering, as were five repertoires with anomalous nucleotide sharing. TCRdb re-hosts the immuneACCESS table, in-frame sequences only. Its copies lack some clones; in the studies checked, an unresolved V gene accounts for under half of them, and the cause for the rest is not known. That table furnishes V, J and clone size, whereas the DNA furnished D and trimming. The sample contains fewer than 250,000 clones, over 60% of them found a single time. The ten largest clones take up 1.5% to 2% of the sample.

Via the germline V gene, CDR1 is SNHLY and CDR2 FYNNEI. From the cysteine up to the phenylalanine, the CDR3 has a length of 13 residues. CDR3 DNA is the only sequence kept; it has 39 bases, read in frame from the first base. A distance of 10 bases separates the germline ends of V and J, which lose 7 bases and 2 bases respectively. This TCR was recovered from a male donor in good health and CMV-seronegative. Recombination joined TRBV2 with TRBJ2-3; TRBD1 is a possible D gene, resting on 6 matching bases. Sequenced sample: PBMCs. The DNA sequence follows: TGTGCCAGCATAGGACAGAACACAGATACGCAGTATTTT. It translates to CASIGQNTDTQYF.